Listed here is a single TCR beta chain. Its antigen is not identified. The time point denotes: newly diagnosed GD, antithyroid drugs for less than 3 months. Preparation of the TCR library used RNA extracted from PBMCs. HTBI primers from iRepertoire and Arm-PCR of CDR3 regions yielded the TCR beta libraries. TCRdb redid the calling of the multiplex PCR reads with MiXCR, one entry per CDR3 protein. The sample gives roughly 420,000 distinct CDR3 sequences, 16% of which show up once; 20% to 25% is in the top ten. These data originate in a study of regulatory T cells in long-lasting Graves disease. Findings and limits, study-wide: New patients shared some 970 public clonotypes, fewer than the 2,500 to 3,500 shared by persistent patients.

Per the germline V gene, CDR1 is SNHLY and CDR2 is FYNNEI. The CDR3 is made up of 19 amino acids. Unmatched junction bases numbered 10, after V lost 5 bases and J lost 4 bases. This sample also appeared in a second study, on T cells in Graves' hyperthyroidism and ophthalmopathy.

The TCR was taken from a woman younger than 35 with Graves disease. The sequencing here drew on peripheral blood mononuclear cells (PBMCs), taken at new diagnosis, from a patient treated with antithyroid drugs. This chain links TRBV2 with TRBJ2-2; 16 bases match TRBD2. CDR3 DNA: TGTGCCAGCAGTCCGCGAGGGACTAGCGGGAGGGCCCTCACCGGGGAGCTGTTTTTT. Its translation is CASSPRGTSGRALTGELFF. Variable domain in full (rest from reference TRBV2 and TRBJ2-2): EPEVTQTPSHQVTQMGQEVILRCVPISNHLYFYWYRQILGQKVEFLVSFYNNEISEKSEIFDDQFSVERPDGSNFTLKIRSTKLEDSAMYFCASSPRGTSGRALTGELFFGEGSRLTVL.